This T cell receptor (beta chain) is drawn from a study of vaccination and CD4 T cells after COVID-19. Across the whole study: In culture, cells were exposed to overlapping spike peptides from SARS-CoV-2, HCoV-NL63, HCoV-OC43 and HCoV-229E.

Treatment: 10-day PBMC culture with coronavirus spike peptide pools or control peptides (ViraFEST assay). Recorded positive PCR dates fall between March and December 2020, preceding US Alpha, Beta and Delta variants. Whole-study findings and limits: Among convalescent patients, a median 86.3% of reactive clones emerged only after vaccination.

Germline V gene sequence: CDR1 MNHNS, CDR2 SASEGT. V dropped 6 bases and J dropped 6; count of bases not matched to a gene: 11. The CDR3 sequence is 16 residues long. With the Oncomine TCR Beta short-read assay, DNA from cultured CD4+ T cells was sequenced. TCRdb redid the calling of the PCR reads with MiXCR, one entry per CDR3 protein. The sample yields under 25,000 distinct CDR3 sequences, about half seen once. On this clonotype itself: The target antigen is unknown.

V usage is TRBV6-1 and J usage is TRBJ1-6; TRBD1 matches at 7 bases. The clonotype was recovered from a human donor who had recovered from COVID-19. Sequenced here: CD4+ T cells from blood, cultured in vitro, sampled after SARS-CoV-2 vaccination. CDR3 protein: CASSHHGTARNSPLHF. The CDR3 DNA reads as TGTGCCAGCAGCCACCACGGGACAGCTCGTAATTCACCCCTCCACTTT.